One and the same sample provided the 11 T cell receptor beta chains below, sequenced in a study of fetal regulatory T cell absence and autoimmunity. Clones were read by immunoSEQ multiplex PCR, and TCRdb kept only the in-frame ones, dropping some. Found here are around 100,000 clones, approximately 79% of them singletons; the top ten hold 2%. The sequenced sample was pancreas tissue. The receptors were sampled from a male donor with IPEX syndrome.

This clone was seen a single time. This chain connects TRBV7-2 to TRBJ2-2, with 11 bases lining up with TRBD2. V shed 10 bases, J shed 4 bases, and the junction held 5 bases outside the gene matches. The CDR3 is 14 residues long. Germline V gene sequence: CDR1 SGHTA, CDR2 FQGNSA. Here the CDR3 DNA reads TGTGCCACGGGACTAGCGGCTTTCACCGGGGAGCTGTTTTTT. Translated, it gives CATGLAAFTGELFF.

V and J are TRBV27 and TRBJ1-1; no definite D call. Trimming stripped 4 bases from V and 4 bases from J, with 7 bases between. Germline loops: CDR1 MNHEY, CDR2 SMNVEV (reference sequence). The CDR3 loop spans 12 amino acids. The CDR3 sequence: CASSSTLTEAFF. The CDR3 nucleotides are TGTGCCAGCAGTTCGACACTCACTGAAGCTTTCTTT.

This chain joins TRBV7-2 and TRBJ2-3, with 8 positions matching TRBD1. The CDR3 sequence is 15 residues long. With 2 bases clipped from V and 4 bases from J, the junction kept 5 bases outside the gene matches. Germline lookup yields CDR1 SGHTA and CDR2 FQGNSA. The CDR3 DNA reads TGTGCCAGCAGCTTAATGGACAGGGTCCCAGATACGCAGTATTTT. Translated: CASSLMDRVPDTQYF.

This clone was observed a few times. This chain uses TRBV4-2 with TRBJ1-2, with D possibly matching TRBD1 (5 bases). Trimming stripped 0 bases from V and 0 bases from J, with 11 bases between. Germline V gene lookup returns CDR1 LGHNA and CDR2 YNFKEQ. This CDR3 is 16 amino acids long. CDR3 amino acids: CASSQDGATANYGYTF. CDR3 DNA sequence: TGTGCCAGCAGCCAAGACGGGGCCACAGCTAACTATGGCTACACCTTC.

The chain is built from TRBV19 and TRBJ1-6, with 7 bases aligning to TRBD1. Germline-derived CDR1 and CDR2 are LNHDA and SQIVND (reference sequence). V shed 5 bases, J shed 4 bases, and the junction held 8 bases outside the gene matches. The CDR3 is 16 amino acids. CDR3: CASSARDRFYNSPLHF. CDR3 nucleotide sequence: TGTGCCAGTAGTGCACGGGACAGATTTTATAATTCACCCCTCCACTTT.

The V call is TRBV27, the J call TRBJ1-4; D is unclear. Per the germline V gene, CDR1 is MNHEY and CDR2 is SMNVEV (reference sequence). This CDR3 is 14 amino acids long. Trimming took off 5 bases at V and 5 bases at J, with 12 bases between the two ends. CDR3 in DNA: TGTGCCAGCAGTCCAACAATGTCGAATGAAAAACTGTTTTTT. This codes for CASSPTMSNEKLFF.

This clone was counted between two and nine times. V is TRBV7-9 and J is TRBJ1-1, with D perhaps TRBD1 (5 bases). Trimming cost V 5 bases and J 0 bases, with 13 bases left between them. This CDR3 region has 15 residues. Looked up from germline, CDR1 is SEHNR and CDR2 is FQNEAQ (reference sequence). This chain's CDR3 is CASSRQGYMNTEAFF. The CDR3 nucleotides are TGTGCCAGCAGCCGGCAGGGTTACATGAACACTGAAGCTTTCTTT.

Concerning this clone itself: Distinct nucleotide sequences in the sample also encode this CDR3. V and J are TRBV27 and TRBJ2-2; 13 positions match TRBD2. The germline CDR1 and CDR2 sequences are MNHEY and SMNVEV (reference sequence). The CDR3 consists of 14 residues. V was clipped by 6 bases and J by 6 bases; unmatched bases: 1. The CDR3 coding sequence is TGTGCCAGCAGACTAGCGGGAGGGCCCGGGGAGCTGTTTTTT. Translated: CASRLAGGPGELFF.

The chain uses TRBV5-8 and TRBJ2-7; no firm D call. The length of the CDR3 is 14 residues. Germline CDR1 is SGHTS and CDR2 is YDEGEE. V was clipped by 1 base and J by 0 bases, with 8 bases between them. This CDR3 is CASSLRFSSYEQYF. CDR3 coding DNA: TGTGCCAGCAGCTTGCGGTTTAGCTCCTACGAGCAGTACTTC.

The V gene is TRBV11-2, the J gene TRBJ2-3, with TRBD2 matching 9 bases. The CDR3 is made up of 17 amino acids. The V gene's germline CDR1 is SGHAT and CDR2 FQNNGV. The V gene end was trimmed by 2 bases and the J gene end by 2 bases; junction bases not matched to a gene: 8. CDR3 in DNA: TGTGCCAGCAGCTTAAGTGCTAGCGGGGCAGTCACAGATACGCAGTATTTT. Amino acids: CASSLSASGAVTDTQYF.

This clone has more than one count but fewer than ten. Other DNA sequences in the same sample also yield this CDR3. The rearrangement links TRBV5-1 to TRBJ2-5; 15 bases are a match to TRBD2. V gave up 2 bases and J gave up 1 base; unmatched junction bases: 3. Looked up from germline, CDR1 is SGHRS and CDR2 is YFSETQ. The CDR3 extends over 17 amino acids. In DNA, the CDR3 is TGCGCCAGCAGCTTAGGACTAGCGGGGGGGAGCCAAGAGACCCAGTACTTC. The encoded protein is CASSLGLAGGSQETQYF.